Listed below are T cell receptor beta chains from one sample, sequenced in a study of T cell repertoires in cytomegalovirus infection. These receptors have no identified antigens. From the reads, TCRdb called clonotypes with MiXCR, one entry per CDR3 protein. The sample holds fewer than 900,000 distinct CDR3 sequences, just under 30% seen once. The sample consisted of cultured CD8+ T cells from PBMCs, taken from culture after CMV antigen stimulation. All receptors come from a human donor in good health (CMV status not recorded). Some clones in this sample may be carry-over from other donors' samples. CDR3s include the opening cysteine and the closing phenylalanine or tryptophan. A D gene is named only where the DNA matches it firmly. Only some rows state a clone size, as once, few, many or a class for expanded clones.

d_gene: TRBD2
j_gene: TRBJ2-1
v_gene: TRBV27
abundance: NA
CDR3nt: TGTGCCAGCAGTTCAGGACTAGCGATATTAAATGAGCAGTTCTTC
CDR3aa: CASSSGLAILNEQFF

d_gene: NA
j_gene: TRBJ1-4
v_gene: TRBV6-5
abundance: many
CDR3nt: TGTGCCAGCAGTTACTCACCAGGGAGTGAAAAACTGTTTTTT
CDR3aa: CASSYSPGSEKLFF

d_gene: NA
j_gene: TRBJ2-2
v_gene: TRBV11-2
abundance: NA
CDR3nt: TGTGCCAGCAGCTTATTTTTGGGGCGCACGAACACCGGGGAGCTGTTTTTT
CDR3aa: CASSLFLGRTNTGELFF

d_gene: TRBD1
j_gene: TRBJ1-5
v_gene: TRBV6-6
abundance: NA
CDR3nt: TGTGCCAACAGTTGGCTGACAGGGTCTGATCAGCCCCAGCATTTT
CDR3aa: CANSWLTGSDQPQHF

d_gene: NA
j_gene: TRBJ2-7
v_gene: TRBV7-6
abundance: NA
CDR3nt: TGTGCCAGCAGCTTAAGAGCCGGGAACGAGCAGTACTTC
CDR3aa: CASSLRAGNEQYF

d_gene: NA
j_gene: TRBJ2-7
v_gene: TRBV7-9
abundance: few
CDR3nt: TGTGCCAGCAGCTCGCGGACAGCCCGCTACGAGCAGTACTTC
CDR3aa: CASSSRTARYEQYF

d_gene: TRBD1
j_gene: TRBJ2-7
v_gene: TRBV6-1
abundance: few
CDR3nt: TGTGCCACCGGGACAGGGGCCTCCTACGAGCAGTACTTC
CDR3aa: CATGTGASYEQYF

d_gene: NA
j_gene: TRBJ1-2
v_gene: TRBV20-1
abundance: few
CDR3nt: TGCTCCCCCGGGGGCTACACCTTC
CDR3aa: CSPGGYTF

d_gene: NA
j_gene: TRBJ1-2
v_gene: TRBV7-9
abundance: once
CDR3nt: TGTGCCAGCAAGGTGGCAGGGAAGAGGTATGGCTACACCTTC
CDR3aa: CASKVAGKRYGYTF

d_gene: NA
j_gene: TRBJ2-1
v_gene: TRBV4-1
abundance: NA
CDR3nt: TGCGCCAGCAGCCGCTCGCCGGGACCACCGCCCTCCTACAATGAGCAGTTCTTC
CDR3aa: CASSRSPGPPPSYNEQFF

d_gene: NA
j_gene: TRBJ1-5
v_gene: TRBV12-3/TRBV12-4
abundance: few
CDR3nt: TGTGCCAGCAGTTTTTTCCGGGACGGAAGCAATCAGCCCCAGCATTTT
CDR3aa: CASSFFRDGSNQPQHF

d_gene: NA
j_gene: TRBJ1-2
v_gene: TRBV20-1
abundance: few
CDR3nt: TGCAGTGCCATTTTAGGCGAGGGTGACTATGGCTACACCTTC
CDR3aa: CSAILGEGDYGYTF

d_gene: TRBD1
j_gene: TRBJ2-7
v_gene: TRBV6-1
abundance: NA
CDR3nt: TGTGCCACCCAGGGGGCTCACTCCTACGAGCAGTACTTC
CDR3aa: CATQGAHSYEQYF

d_gene: NA
j_gene: TRBJ1-1
v_gene: TRBV4-1
abundance: NA
CDR3nt: TGCGCCAGCAGCCAAGGTCCCCTGGACACTGAAGCTTTCTTT
CDR3aa: CASSQGPLDTEAFF

d_gene: NA
j_gene: TRBJ2-1
v_gene: TRBV7-6
abundance: many
CDR3nt: TGTGCCAGCAGCTCGGACAGCAGCTCCTACAATGAGCAGTTCTTC
CDR3aa: CASSSDSSSYNEQFF

d_gene: NA
j_gene: TRBJ1-2
v_gene: TRBV13
abundance: NA
CDR3nt: TGTGCCAGCAGCTCCCGGGACCGCCCTAACTATGGCTACACCTTC
CDR3aa: CASSSRDRPNYGYTF

d_gene: NA
j_gene: TRBJ2-5
v_gene: TRBV5-4
abundance: NA
CDR3nt: TGTGCCAGCAGCCCTCCGGGACTCGTAAAAGAGACCCAGTACTTC
CDR3aa: CASSPPGLVKETQYF

d_gene: TRBD1
j_gene: TRBJ1-5
v_gene: TRBV4-1
abundance: NA
CDR3nt: TGCGCCAGCAGCCAAGAGGGGGGGACAGGGTTCCTCTATAGCAATCAGCCCCAGCATTTT
CDR3aa: CASSQEGGTGFLYSNQPQHF

d_gene: TRBD1
j_gene: TRBJ1-2
v_gene: TRBV29-1
abundance: NA
CDR3nt: TGCAGCGCACCGGACAGGGACAACTATGGCTACACCTTC
CDR3aa: CSAPDRDNYGYTF

d_gene: NA
j_gene: TRBJ2-7
v_gene: TRBV15
abundance: NA
CDR3nt: TGTGCCACCAGCAGAGATGTGCAGGGGTCCTACGAGCAGTACTTC
CDR3aa: CATSRDVQGSYEQYF

d_gene: NA
j_gene: TRBJ1-2
v_gene: TRBV5-4
abundance: NA
CDR3nt: TGTGCCAGCAGCTTGCAGAGCTACTACACCTTC
CDR3aa: CASSLQSYYTF

d_gene: TRBD2
j_gene: TRBJ2-4
v_gene: TRBV7-2
abundance: many
CDR3nt: TGTGCCAGCAGCCCAAGAACCCTAGCGGATTTAGCCAAAAACATTCAGTACTTC
CDR3aa: CASSPRTLADLAKNIQYF

d_gene: NA
j_gene: TRBJ2-7
v_gene: TRBV7-9
abundance: many
CDR3nt: TGTGCCAGCAGCTTGGAGGGGAACTCCTACGAGCAGTACTTC
CDR3aa: CASSLEGNSYEQYF

d_gene: NA
j_gene: TRBJ2-1
v_gene: TRBV19
abundance: NA
CDR3nt: TGTGCCAGTAGTATTACCCTCTGGAGGGCAGGTCCAGGCAATGAGCAGTTCTTC
CDR3aa: CASSITLWRAGPGNEQFF

d_gene: TRBD2
j_gene: TRBJ2-5
v_gene: TRBV7-2
abundance: many
CDR3nt: TGTGCCAGCAGCTTAGCGCGGGCTAGCGGGGGGGCAGAGACCCAGTACTTC
CDR3aa: CASSLARASGGAETQYF

d_gene: NA
j_gene: TRBJ1-3
v_gene: TRBV19
abundance: few
CDR3nt: TGTGCCAGTAGTATTGATGCCCCGGGATTCTCTGGAAACACCATATATTTT
CDR3aa: CASSIDAPGFSGNTIYF

d_gene: NA
j_gene: TRBJ2-3
v_gene: TRBV28
abundance: NA
CDR3nt: TGTGCCAGCAGTGACCTTAGCGGCACAGATACGCAGTATTTT
CDR3aa: CASSDLSGTDTQYF

d_gene: NA
j_gene: TRBJ1-2
v_gene: TRBV5-4
abundance: NA
CDR3nt: TGTGCCAGCAGCTTGGATGAGGACACCGACTATGGCTACACCTTC
CDR3aa: CASSLDEDTDYGYTF

d_gene: TRBD1
j_gene: TRBJ2-2
v_gene: TRBV19
abundance: NA
CDR3nt: TGTGCCAGCTATCCGGGACAGGGGGTCGGGGAGCTGTTTTTT
CDR3aa: CASYPGQGVGELFF

d_gene: NA
j_gene: TRBJ1-5
v_gene: TRBV19
abundance: NA
CDR3nt: TGTGCCAGTAGTATGGAGCCCGGGAGGAGCAGTCAGCCCCAGCATTTT
CDR3aa: CASSMEPGRSSQPQHF

d_gene: NA
j_gene: TRBJ2-3
v_gene: TRBV4-1
abundance: NA
CDR3nt: TGCGCCAGCAGCCAAGATCTAGTAGCAGATACGCAGTATTTT
CDR3aa: CASSQDLVADTQYF

d_gene: TRBD2
j_gene: TRBJ2-5
v_gene: TRBV7-7
abundance: few
CDR3nt: TGTGCTAGCAGCCCGAGGACTAGCGGGGCCCATGACACCCAGTACTTC
CDR3aa: CASSPRTSGAHDTQYF

d_gene: TRBD2
j_gene: TRBJ2-2
v_gene: TRBV20-1
abundance: NA
CDR3nt: TGCAGTGCTAGAGAGGGGGTAGGGACTACGAACACCGGGGAGCTGTTTTTT
CDR3aa: CSAREGVGTTNTGELFF

d_gene: NA
j_gene: TRBJ2-1
v_gene: TRBV18
abundance: NA
CDR3nt: TGTGCCAGCTCACCACGAACGGGGGCGGAGCAGTTCTTC
CDR3aa: CASSPRTGAEQFF

d_gene: TRBD1
j_gene: TRBJ1-1
v_gene: TRBV27
abundance: few
CDR3nt: TGTGCCAGCAGTTTGATTGGGGCAGGGGGCAGGGGCACTGAAGCTTTCTTT
CDR3aa: CASSLIGAGGRGTEAFF

d_gene: NA
j_gene: TRBJ2-2
v_gene: TRBV19
abundance: few
CDR3nt: TGTGCCAGTAGGACCGGGACCGTGAACACCGGGGAGCTGTTTTTT
CDR3aa: CASRTGTVNTGELFF

d_gene: NA
j_gene: TRBJ2-3
v_gene: TRBV27
abundance: NA
CDR3nt: TGTGCCAGCAGCCAACGATGGGGGGTACATATCGATACGCAGTATTTT
CDR3aa: CASSQRWGVHIDTQYF

d_gene: NA
j_gene: TRBJ2-3
v_gene: TRBV7-2
abundance: many
CDR3nt: TGTGCCAGCGGGGGCTTGGGAGATACGCAGTATTTT
CDR3aa: CASGGLGDTQYF

d_gene: NA
j_gene: TRBJ2-2
v_gene: TRBV6-5
abundance: NA
CDR3nt: TGTGCCAGCAGGATCGGCCTTTACACCGGGGAGCTGTTTTTT
CDR3aa: CASRIGLYTGELFF

d_gene: NA
j_gene: TRBJ1-1
v_gene: TRBV11-1
abundance: NA
CDR3nt: TGTGCCAGCAGCCCCAGGGGAAATTTGGTTATAGACACTGAAGCTTTCTTT
CDR3aa: CASSPRGNLVIDTEAFF

d_gene: NA
j_gene: TRBJ1-5
v_gene: TRBV6-2/TRBV6-3
abundance: NA
CDR3nt: TGTGCCAGCAGTTATACCCCCGGCCGTAGGTTCGAGCAGCCCCAGCATTTT
CDR3aa: CASSYTPGRRFEQPQHF

d_gene: NA
j_gene: TRBJ2-5
v_gene: TRBV6-1
abundance: few
CDR3nt: TGTGCCAGCAGTGTTATGGAGCTGTCGGCCTTACAAGAGACCCAGTACTTC
CDR3aa: CASSVMELSALQETQYF

d_gene: NA
j_gene: TRBJ1-6
v_gene: TRBV7-9
abundance: NA
CDR3nt: TGTGCCAGCATGACAGGCTATAATTCACCCCTCCACTTT
CDR3aa: CASMTGYNSPLHF

d_gene: NA
j_gene: TRBJ1-5
v_gene: TRBV28
abundance: few
CDR3nt: TGTGCCAGCAGACCTAATAGGGGCCAGCCCCAGCATTTT
CDR3aa: CASRPNRGQPQHF

d_gene: TRBD1
j_gene: TRBJ1-1
v_gene: TRBV12-3/TRBV12-4
abundance: few
CDR3nt: TGTGCCAGCAGCCTAAGGGACAGATCGAACACTGAAGCTTTCTTT
CDR3aa: CASSLRDRSNTEAFF

d_gene: TRBD2
j_gene: TRBJ2-1
v_gene: TRBV4-1
abundance: NA
CDR3nt: TGCGCCAGCAGCCAGAGACTAGCCCGGGGGGGGGACAATGAGCAGTTCTTC
CDR3aa: CASSQRLARGGDNEQFF

d_gene: NA
j_gene: TRBJ1-2
v_gene: TRBV14
abundance: NA
CDR3nt: TGTGCCAGCAGCCCACCAACCGGGACACAGGCTATCTATGGCTACACCTTC
CDR3aa: CASSPPTGTQAIYGYTF

d_gene: TRBD1
j_gene: TRBJ1-2
v_gene: TRBV12-3/TRBV12-4
abundance: NA
CDR3nt: TGTGCCAGCAGTTGGGACAGGGGGTTCGATGGCTACACCTTC
CDR3aa: CASSWDRGFDGYTF

d_gene: TRBD1
j_gene: TRBJ1-2
v_gene: TRBV7-4
abundance: NA
CDR3nt: TGTGCCAGCAGCCCGCCAGGGGGTTCTACCTATGGCTACACCTTC
CDR3aa: CASSPPGGSTYGYTF

d_gene: TRBD2
j_gene: TRBJ2-3
v_gene: TRBV4-1
abundance: NA
CDR3nt: TGCGCCAGCAGCCAAGACGAGGGGCTAGCGGCGAGCACAGATACGCAGTATTTT
CDR3aa: CASSQDEGLAASTDTQYF

d_gene: NA
j_gene: TRBJ1-5
v_gene: TRBV7-9
abundance: few
CDR3nt: TGTGCCAGCAGCTTAGCGGGACATGATAAAGTGCCCCAGCATTTT
CDR3aa: CASSLAGHDKVPQHF

d_gene: NA
j_gene: TRBJ1-2
v_gene: TRBV6-2/TRBV6-3
abundance: NA
CDR3nt: TGTGCCAGCAGGCGGAGAAGCTATGGCTACACCTTC
CDR3aa: CASRRRSYGYTF

d_gene: NA
j_gene: TRBJ1-5
v_gene: TRBV19
abundance: few
CDR3nt: TGTGCCAGTAAGGGCAAGGATAGCAATCAGCCCCAGCATTTT
CDR3aa: CASKGKDSNQPQHF

d_gene: NA
j_gene: TRBJ1-4
v_gene: TRBV10-3
abundance: NA
CDR3nt: TGTGCCATCAGTGAGTTCCGACCTGCTGCAACTAATGAAAAACTGTTTTTT
CDR3aa: CAISEFRPAATNEKLFF

d_gene: NA
j_gene: TRBJ2-5
v_gene: TRBV6-5
abundance: NA
CDR3nt: TGTGCCAGCAGTTACGGATGGGGAGTCGGGGAGACCCAGTACTTC
CDR3aa: CASSYGWGVGETQYF

d_gene: TRBD1
j_gene: TRBJ1-2
v_gene: TRBV6-5
abundance: few
CDR3nt: TGTGCCAGCAGTCGCCGGGACAGGGAAGACTATGGCTACACCTTC
CDR3aa: CASSRRDREDYGYTF